This paragraph covers one T cell receptor (beta chain) sequence. The junction had 1 base not matched to a gene; V was cut back by 3 bases and J by 1 base. The CDR3 is 15 residues long. CDR1 and CDR2 (germline): LNHDA, SQIVND (reference sequence). This sample was included in a study of blood T cell repertoires in COVID-19. Turning to the study itself: Sites in the United States, Italy and Spain provided acute and convalescent COVID-19 samples. T cells, B-cell-depleted T cells, or PBMCs provided the cDNA or gDNA that served as material.

How the authors handled the data: Reference gene primer amplification gave nucleated cell count estimates. Profiled with immunoSEQ multiplex PCR; TCRdb holds only in-frame clones, not every one. The D gene and trimming were derived from the DNA, and the V and J assignments and clone size from that table. The table has about 180,000 clones, 80% seen once; the top ten hold approximately 6.2%. The chain uses TRBV19 and TRBJ1-4; TRBD1 agrees at 8 bases. The origin of this receptor is a man between 65 and 85 years old with active or convalescent COVID-19. What was sequenced was peripheral blood. Here the CDR3 DNA reads TGTGCCAGTAGTATCGGACAGGGAACTAATGAAAAACTGTTTTTT. Its translation: CASSIGQGTNEKLFF.